This T cell receptor beta chain was captured in a study of blood T cell repertoires in COVID-19. Overall study context: Samples came from the United States, Italy and Spain, spanning acute and convalescent COVID-19. T cells, B-cell-depleted T cells, or PBMCs supplied cDNA or gDNA.

Only one count was recorded for this clone. Assay: immunoSEQ multiplex PCR; the TCRdb copy retains only in-frame clones and omits some. The sample carries roughly 43,000 clones, approximately 90% recorded once. The length of the CDR3 is 14 residues. Germline-derived CDR1 and CDR2 are SGHVS and FQNEAQ. Trimming at V came to 3 bases and at J to 2 bases, leaving 3 bases not matched to a gene. In terms of age and location, participants ranged from roughly 18 to 95 years and lived in about 25 US areas. Participants were placed into cohorts based on the clinical history they reported. Sequencing was performed on PBMCs or T cells enriched from blood (not recorded which). This clonotype was sampled from a woman between 50 and 59 years old who had recovered from COVID-19. The chain joins TRBV7-8 to TRBJ2-5; TRBD1 aligns across 7 bases. The CDR3 coding sequence is TGTGCCAGCAGCTTTAGGGACAGACAAGAGACCCAGTACTTC. It is translated as CASSFRDRQETQYF.